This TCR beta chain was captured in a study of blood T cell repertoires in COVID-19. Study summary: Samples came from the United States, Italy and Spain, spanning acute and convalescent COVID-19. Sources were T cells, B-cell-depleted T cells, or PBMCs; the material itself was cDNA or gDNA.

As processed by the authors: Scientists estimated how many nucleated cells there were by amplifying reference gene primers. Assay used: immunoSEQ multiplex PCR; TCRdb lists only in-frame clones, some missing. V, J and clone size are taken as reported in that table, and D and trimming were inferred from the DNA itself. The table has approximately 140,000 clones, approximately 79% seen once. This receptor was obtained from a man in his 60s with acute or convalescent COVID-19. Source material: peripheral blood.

The CDR3 region is CASKGPGLHTDTQYF. The CDR3 DNA sequence: TGTGCCAGCAAGGGCCCGGGACTTCACACAGATACGCAGTATTTT. The chain combines TRBV6-6 with TRBJ2-3; D is perhaps TRBD2 (6 bases). Looked up from germline, CDR1 is MNHNY and CDR2 is SVGAGI (reference sequence). The CDR3 contains 15 residues. The germline V and J ends were trimmed by 7 bases and 2 bases, with 16 bases remaining between them.